This T cell receptor (beta chain) was sequenced for a study of Ad26.COV2.S vaccination and SARS-CoV-2 variants. Findings and caveats of the study: Quantification of TCR breadth and depth may have yielded underestimates of total T cell responses.

Treatment here: around 19 received Ad26.COV2.S at low or high dose, single or two shots; 5 received placebo; per-sample allocation not given. Sampling occurred on day 63 after the first vaccine or placebo injection. The study used a vaccine consisting of an Ad26 vector that expressed Wuhan-strain SARS-CoV-2 spike. With regard to this clone: The antigen is undetermined.

Trimming left V 5 bases short and J 6 bases short, with 15 bases between. Germline lookup yields CDR1 SEHNR and CDR2 FQNEAQ (reference sequence). The CDR3 covers 14 residues. Generated by immunoSEQ multiplex PCR, the TCRdb table keeps only in-frame clones and is missing some. This sample carries some 410,000 clones, around 92% of them seen once, and the ten largest clones take about 1.6%. This clonotype originated in a person aged 18 to 65 who received the Ad26.COV2.S COVID-19 vaccine or a placebo. This chain links TRBV7-9 with TRBJ2-3, with a tentative D call TRBD2 (5 bases). Specimen: peripheral blood, collected in a trial of Ad26.COV2.S vaccine versus placebo. CDR3 DNA: TGTGCCAGCAGCCCCCGGGGAGCGGTGGATACGCAGTATTTT. It translates to CASSPRGAVDTQYF.